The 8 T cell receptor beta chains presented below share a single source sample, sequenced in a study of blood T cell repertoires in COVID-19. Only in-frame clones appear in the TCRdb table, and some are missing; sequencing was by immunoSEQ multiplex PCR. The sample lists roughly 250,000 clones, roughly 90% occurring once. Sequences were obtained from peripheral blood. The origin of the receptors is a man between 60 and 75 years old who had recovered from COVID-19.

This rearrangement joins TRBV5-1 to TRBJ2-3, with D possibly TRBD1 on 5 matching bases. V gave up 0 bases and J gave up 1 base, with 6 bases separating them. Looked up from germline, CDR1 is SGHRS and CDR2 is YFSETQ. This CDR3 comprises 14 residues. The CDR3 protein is CASSLEGGTDTQYF. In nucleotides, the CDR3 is TGCGCCAGCAGCTTGGAAGGGGGCACAGATACGCAGTATTTT.

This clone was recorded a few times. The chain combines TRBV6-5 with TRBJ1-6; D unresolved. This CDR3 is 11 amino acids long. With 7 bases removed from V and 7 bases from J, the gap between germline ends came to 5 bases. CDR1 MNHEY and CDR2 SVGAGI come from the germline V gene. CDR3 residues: CASMSNSPLHF. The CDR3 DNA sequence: TGTGCCAGCATGTCAAATTCACCCCTCCACTTT.

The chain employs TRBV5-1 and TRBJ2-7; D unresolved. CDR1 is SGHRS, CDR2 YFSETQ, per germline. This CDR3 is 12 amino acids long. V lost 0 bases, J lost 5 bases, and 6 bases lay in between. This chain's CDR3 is CASSLERDEQYF. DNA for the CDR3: TGCGCCAGCAGCTTGGAACGGGACGAGCAGTACTTC.

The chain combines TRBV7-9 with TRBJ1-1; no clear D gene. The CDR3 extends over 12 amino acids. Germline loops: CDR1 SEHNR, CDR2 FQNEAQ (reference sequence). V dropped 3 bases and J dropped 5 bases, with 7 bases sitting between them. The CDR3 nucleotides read TGTGCCAGCAGCTTGACGGGTACTGAAGCTTTCTTT. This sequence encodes CASSLTGTEAFF.

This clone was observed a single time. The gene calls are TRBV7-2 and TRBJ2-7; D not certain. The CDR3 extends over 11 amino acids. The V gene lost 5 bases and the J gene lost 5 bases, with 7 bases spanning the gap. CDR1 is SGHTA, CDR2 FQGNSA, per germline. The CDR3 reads CASSLLNEQYF. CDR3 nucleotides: TGTGCCAGCAGCCTACTAAACGAGCAGTACTTC.

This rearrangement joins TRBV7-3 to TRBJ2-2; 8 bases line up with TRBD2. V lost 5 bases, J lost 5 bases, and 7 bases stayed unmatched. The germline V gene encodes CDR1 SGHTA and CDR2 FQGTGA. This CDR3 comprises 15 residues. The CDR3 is CASSPRGGVTGELFF. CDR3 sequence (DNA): TGTGCCAGCAGCCCCCGGGGGGGGGTAACCGGGGAGCTGTTTTTT.

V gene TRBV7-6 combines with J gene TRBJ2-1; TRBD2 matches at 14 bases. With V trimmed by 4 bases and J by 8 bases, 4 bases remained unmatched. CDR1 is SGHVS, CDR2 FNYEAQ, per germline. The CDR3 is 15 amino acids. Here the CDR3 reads CASSSRTSGGHEQFF. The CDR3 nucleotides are TGTGCCAGCAGCTCCAGGACTAGCGGGGGGCATGAGCAGTTCTTC.

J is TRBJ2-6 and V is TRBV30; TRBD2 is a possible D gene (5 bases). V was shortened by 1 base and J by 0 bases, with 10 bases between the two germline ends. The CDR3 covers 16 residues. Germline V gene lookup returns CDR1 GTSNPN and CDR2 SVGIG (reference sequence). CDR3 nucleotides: TGTGCCTGGAGTGAAGGGAGAAGCTCTGGGGCCAACGTCCTGACTTTC. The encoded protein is CAWSEGRSSGANVLTF.